Each of the 24 T cell receptor beta chains below was sequenced from the same sample in a study of regulatory T cells in long-lasting Graves disease. Construction of TCR beta libraries relied on iRepertoire HTBI primers and on Arm-PCR targeting CDR3 regions. Using its own MiXCR run on the multiplex PCR reads, TCRdb lists one record per CDR3 protein. The sample consists of over 350,000 distinct CDR3 sequences, approximately 15% of them appearing once. Noted time point: newly diagnosed GD, antithyroid drugs for less than 3 months. The TCR library was made from RNA that had been extracted from PBMCs in TRIzol. These records were also assigned to another study, of T cells in Graves' hyperthyroidism and ophthalmopathy.

The specimen comprised peripheral blood mononuclear cells (PBMCs), sampled at new diagnosis, from a patient treated with antithyroid drugs. These receptors were obtained from a woman aged 45 to 65 with Graves disease.

This clonotype was detected a few times. CDR3 DNA: TGCTCTATTGGAGGGGGAGCCTACAATGAGCAGTTCTTC. The encoded protein is CSIGGGAYNEQFF. V and J are TRBV20-1 and TRBJ2-1, with D tentatively TRBD1 or TRBD2 (6 bases each). Germline-derived CDR1 and CDR2 are DFQATT and SNEGSKA (reference sequence). The CDR3 extends over 13 amino acids.

This clonotype was seen ten or more times. J is TRBJ2-2 and V is TRBV10-2; TRBD2 aligns across 14 bases. In germline, CDR1 is WSHSY, CDR2 SAAADI. V shed 10 bases and J 6 bases; nucleotides not matched to a gene: 7. The length of the CDR3 is 15 residues. The CDR3, as DNA: TGCGCCATCGCGGGACTAGCGGGAGTGTCCGGGGAGCTGTTTTTT. Its protein product is CAIAGLAGVSGELFF.

V gene TRBV9 combines with J gene TRBJ2-1, with 7 positions matching TRBD1. Germline loops: CDR1 SGDLS, CDR2 YYNGEE. V lost 0 bases to trimming and J lost 6 bases; unmatched junction nucleotides: 12. CDR3 length: 17 residues. CDR3 region: CASSVVGSTGRVNEQFF. The CDR3 DNA is TGTGCCAGCAGCGTAGTGGGGTCGACAGGGCGGGTCAATGAGCAGTTCTTC.

V and J are TRBV5-8 and TRBJ2-2; TRBD1 is a possible D gene (6 bases). The CDR3 extends over 15 amino acids. Germline assignment: CDR1 SGHTS and CDR2 YDEGEE. V was trimmed by 5 bases and J by 2 bases, leaving 13 bases between them. The CDR3 bases are TGTGCCAGCAGGGATGGACAGCTTAACACCGGGGAGCTGTTTTTT. Its protein is CASRDGQLNTGELFF. Together with reference TRBV5-8 and TRBJ2-2, the CDR3 gives the full variable domain: EAGVTQSPTHLIKTRGQQATLRCSPISGHTSVYWYQQALGLGLQFLLWYDEGEERNRGNFPPRFSGRQFPNYSSELNVNALELEDSALYLCASRDGQLNTGELFFGEGSRLTVL.

This clonotype showed up many times. The chain has TRBV12-3 or TRBV12-4 and TRBJ2-4; D ambiguous. The length of the CDR3 is 14 residues. V lost 4 bases, J lost 0 bases, and 7 bases lay in between. The CDR3, as DNA: TGTGCCAGCAGTTCAAGTCTAGCCAAAAACATTCAGTACTTC. Its translation is CASSSSLAKNIQYF.

This clonotype was recorded a few times. This chain uses TRBV10-3 with TRBJ2-2, with D tentatively TRBD2 (7 bases). V was trimmed by 11 bases and J by 2 bases, leaving 15 bases between them. Germline V gives CDR1 ENHRY, CDR2 SYGVKD. The CDR3 loop spans 14 amino acids. For the CDR3, the DNA is TGTGCCTCCCAAGGGGGGGGTAACACCGGGGAGCTGTTTTTT. Protein product: CASQGGGNTGELFF.

This clonotype was seen a handful of times. CDR3 region: CASSLGNSGINTGELFF. CDR3 bases: TGCGCCAGCAGCTTGGGTAATAGCGGGATAAACACCGGGGAGCTGTTTTTT. This chain uses TRBV5-1 with TRBJ2-2, with TRBD2 identical over 8 bases. The junction had 6 bases not matched to a gene; V was cut back by 0 bases and J by 2 bases. The CDR3 covers 17 residues. Germline loops: CDR1 SGHRS, CDR2 YFSETQ.

This clonotype was picked up many times. This rearrangement joins TRBV29-1 to TRBJ1-5, with no clear D. The CDR3 is 13 amino acids. Germline CDR1 and CDR2: SQVTM and ANQGSEA. The V and J ends lost 4 bases and 4 bases respectively, with 11 bases between them. The CDR3 coding sequence is TGCAGCGTTGGTGCAGATTGGAATCAGCCCCAGCATTTT. This gives the protein CSVGADWNQPQHF.

This clonotype was detected a few times. This sequence joins TRBV9 and TRBJ1-1, with a possible D match to TRBD1 (6 bases). Germline CDR1 SGDLS, CDR2 YYNGEE. Trimming cost V 3 bases and J 4 bases, with 10 bases left between them. This CDR3 is 13 amino acids long. CDR3 amino acids: CASSGGGGTEAFF. In nucleotides, the CDR3 is TGTGCCAGCAGCGGAGGAGGGGGCACTGAAGCTTTCTTT. The full variable domain, in which reference TRBV9 and TRBJ1-1 provide the parts outside the CDR3, is DSGVTQTPKHLITATGQRVTLRCSPRSGDLSVYWYQQSLDQGLQFLIQYYNGEERAKGNILERFSAQQFPDLHSELNLSSLELGDSALYFCASSGGGGTEAFFGQGTRLTVV.

This clonotype showed up many times. This chain uses TRBV7-8 with TRBJ2-5, with 13 bases fitting TRBD2. After removal of 6 bases from V and 1 base from J, the junction contained 11 bases not matched to a gene. The CDR3 length is 18 residues. Germline V gives CDR1 SGHVS, CDR2 FQNEAQ. In DNA, the CDR3 is TGTGCCAGCAGTTTGGGGGGGGGACTAGCGGGACCCCAAGAGACCCAGTACTTC. Protein product: CASSLGGGLAGPQETQYF. Full variable domain (rest looked up from reference TRBV7-8 and TRBJ2-5): GAGVSQSPRYKVAKRGQDVALRCDPISGHVSLFWYQQALGQGPEFLTYFQNEAQLDKSGLPSDRFFAERPEGSVSTLKIQRTQQEDSAVYLCASSLGGGLAGPQETQYFGPGTRLLVL.

This clonotype was counted ten times or more. This chain joins TRBV3-1 and TRBJ2-7, with D unclear. Trimming removed 4 bases from V and 2 bases from J, with 6 bases in between. CDR3 length: 12 residues. Germline V lookup: CDR1 LGHDT, CDR2 YNNKEL (reference sequence). CDR3 residues: CASSPTPYEQYF. The CDR3 bases are TGTGCCAGCAGCCCGACCCCCTACGAGCAGTACTTC.

This clonotype was counted at least ten times. This sequence joins TRBV11-2 and TRBJ2-2; tentatively, D is TRBD2 (5 bases). In germline, CDR1 is SGHAT, CDR2 FQNNGV. Trimming cost V 6 bases and J 2 bases, with 13 bases left between them. The CDR3 contains 15 residues. CDR3 amino acids: CASSNRGVNTGELFF. The CDR3, as DNA: TGTGCCAGCAGTAACCGGGGAGTAAACACCGGGGAGCTGTTTTTT. Full variable domain (missing parts from reference TRBV11-2 and TRBJ2-2): EAGVAQSPRYKIIEKRQSVAFWCNPISGHATLYWYQQILGQGPKLLIQFQNNGVVDDSQLPKDRFSAERLKGVDSTLKIQPAKLEDSAVYLCASSNRGVNTGELFFGEGSRLTVL.

The table lists this clonotype with a few counts. The V call is TRBV3-1, the J call TRBJ2-7; possibly TRBD1 for D (6 bases). The ends were cut back, 6 bases at V and 6 bases at J, with 18 bases in the middle. Germline V gives CDR1 LGHDT, CDR2 YNNKEL (reference sequence). The CDR3 is made up of 14 amino acids. The CDR3 DNA reads as TGTGCCAGCAGGGGCATGGGGGCCCCGGGCGAGCAGTACTTC. It encodes CASRGMGAPGEQYF.

The CDR3 nucleotides read TGTGCCAGCAGCCCGGGGAACATAGGAAACACCATATATTTT. It translates to CASSPGNIGNTIYF. The genes are TRBV7-8 and TRBJ1-3, with D hard to call. V was trimmed by 5 bases and J by 4 bases, leaving 12 bases between them. The CDR3 runs 14 residues. Germline-derived CDR1 and CDR2 are SGHVS and FQNEAQ.

This clonotype was seen ten or more times. The genes are TRBV7-2 and TRBJ2-1; 7 bases agree with TRBD2. With 5 bases clipped from V and 0 bases from J, the junction kept 4 bases outside the gene matches. Germline-derived CDR1 and CDR2 are SGHTA and FQGNSA. This CDR3 has 15 amino acids. CDR3 nucleotides: TGTGCCAGCAGCCTGCAGCGGGGCTCCTACAATGAGCAGTTCTTC. As protein: CASSLQRGSYNEQFF.

This clonotype was counted between two and nine times. The chain is built from TRBV6-1 and TRBJ2-6, with 14 positions matching TRBD2. The germline V gene has CDR1 MNHNS and CDR2 SASEGT. CDR3 length: 17 amino acids. Germline trimming cut 4 bases from V and 4 bases from J; bases unmatched to any gene: 3. The CDR3 region has the DNA TGTGCCAGCAGTGGGACTAGCGGGAGGCGAGGGGCCAACGTCCTGACTTTC. This gives the protein CASSGTSGRRGANVLTF.

This clonotype showed up many times. The chain employs TRBV11-2 and TRBJ2-3; the D is unclear. The V end was cut by 6 bases, the J end by 3 bases, with 16 bases between. The V gene's germline CDR1 is SGHAT and CDR2 FQNNGV. The CDR3 consists of 15 residues. CDR3: CASRRAHISTDTQYF. CDR3 nucleotides: TGTGCCAGCAGAAGGGCCCATATTAGTACAGATACGCAGTATTTT.

This chain joins TRBV12-3 or TRBV12-4 and TRBJ1-1; D call uncertain. The V gene lost 6 bases and the J gene lost 2 bases, with 13 bases spanning the gap. The CDR3 has 14 residues. This chain's CDR3 is CASSPGPANTEAFF. CDR3 nucleotide sequence: TGTGCCAGCAGCCCAGGACCAGCTAACACTGAAGCTTTCTTT.

The chain combines TRBV6-1 with TRBJ1-6; no firm D call. Per germline, CDR1 MNHNS and CDR2 SASEGT. There are 12 residues in the CDR3. Trimming removed 6 bases from V and 6 bases from J, with 6 bases in between. As DNA, the CDR3 is TGTGCCAGCAGGGACGGTAATTCACCCCTCCACTTT. It is translated as CASRDGNSPLHF.

V is TRBV29-1 and J is TRBJ1-1; D gene uncertain. The germline CDR1 and CDR2 sequences are SQVTM and ANQGSEA. Trimming left V 0 bases short and J 0 bases short, with 14 bases between. CDR3 length: 16 residues. CDR3 amino acids: CSVEDPYHRVNTEAFF. The DNA for the CDR3 is TGCAGCGTTGAAGATCCCTATCACAGAGTGAACACTGAAGCTTTCTTT.

Worth noting for this clonotype: A much larger clone is a single base away; this may be a read error. The rearrangement links TRBV2 to TRBJ1-5; 9 positions match TRBD1. The CDR3 sequence is 15 residues long. Looked up from germline, CDR1 is SNHLY and CDR2 is FYNNEI. J was trimmed by 5 bases and V by 8 bases; bases with no gene match: 10. Written as DNA, the CDR3 is TGTGCCAGCTCACACGGGACAGGGCAATATCAGCCCCAGCATTTT. This sequence encodes CASSHGTGQYQPQHF.

This clonotype has more than one count but fewer than ten. A much bigger clone sits one base away, suggesting this may be a read error. The rearrangement uses TRBV9 and TRBJ2-1; D unclear. This CDR3 comprises 11 residues. V was cut by 3 bases and J by 5 bases, with 3 bases left in between. The germline V gene encodes CDR1 SGDLS and CDR2 YYNGEE. For the CDR3, the DNA is TGTGCCAGCAGCGCCGACAATGAGCAGTTCTTC. Amino acids: CASSADNEQFF.

This clonotype showed up many times. The rearrangement links TRBV6-1 to TRBJ2-2; D is ambiguous. V lost 4 bases and J lost 3, with 3 bases in between. This CDR3 spans 12 amino acids. Germline CDR1 is MNHNS and CDR2 is SASEGT. CDR3 region: CASSGDTGELFF. DNA for the CDR3: TGTGCCAGCAGTGGCGACACCGGGGAGCTGTTTTTT.

This clonotype showed up many times. This sequence joins TRBV6-1 and TRBJ2-7; tentatively, D is TRBD2 (6 bases). This CDR3 is built from 13 residues. With 1 base removed from V and 5 bases from J, the gap between germline ends came to 9 bases. The V gene's germline CDR1 is MNHNS and CDR2 SASEGT. The CDR3 nucleotides are TGTGCCAGCAGTGAAGGTGGGAGGAACGAGCAGTACTTC. Translated, it gives CASSEGGRNEQYF.